The 20 T cell receptor beta chains in this list originate from one sample, sequenced in a study of CD8+ T cells in alopecia areata. Treatment defined: oral pan-JAK inhibitor, 5-10 mg twice daily. Sequencing used cDNA as its template, made by extracting RNA and reverse transcribing it. Using immunoSEQ multiplex PCR, the repertoire was profiled, and TCRdb retains in-frame clones only, with some absent. The sample shows tens of thousands of clones, around 70% of them seen only once. Sequences were derived from CD8+ T cells sorted from blood, sampled at approximately week 42, from a patient treated with tofacitinib. All receptors derive from a human donor with alopecia areata.

Only a few counts were recorded for this clone. The chain carries TRBV29-1 and TRBJ1-1; 7 bases agree with TRBD1. Germline CDR1 SQVTM, CDR2 ANQGSEA. Trimming at V came to 7 bases and at J to 6 bases, leaving 20 bases not matched to a gene. The CDR3 runs 16 residues. The CDR3 is CSAKLSERGQIAEAFF. The CDR3 DNA is TGCAGCGCAAAATTATCCGAAAGGGGACAGATTGCTGAAGCTTTCTTT. The entire variable domain, with the rest obtained from reference TRBV29-1 and TRBJ1-1, is as follows: SAVISQKPSRDICQRGTSLTIQCQVDSQVTMMFWYRQQPGQSLTLIATANQGSEATYESGFVIDKFPISRPNLTFSTLTVSNMSPEDSSIYLCSAKLSERGQIAEAFFGQGTRLTVV.

This chain joins TRBV7-2 and TRBJ1-2; tentative D call: TRBD1 (5 bases). V was clipped by 7 bases and J by 7 bases, with 22 bases between them. CDR3 length equals 15 residues. Germline values: CDR1 SGHTA, CDR2 FQGNSA. CDR3 protein: CASNSNAGAQAGYTF. CDR3 nucleotide sequence: TGTGCCAGCAACTCCAACGCCGGGGCTCAAGCTGGCTACACCTTC.

This chain uses TRBV7-9 with TRBJ2-2; D remains unclear. Deletions cut 7 bases from V and 5 bases from J, with 11 bases between. Looked up from germline, CDR1 is SEHNR and CDR2 is FQNEAQ (reference sequence). This CDR3 is 13 amino acids long. The CDR3 DNA follows: TGTGCCAGCATCACAGTATGGACCGGGGAGCTGTTTTTT. Encoded protein: CASITVWTGELFF.

This chain links TRBV27 with TRBJ2-1, with 10 bases matching TRBD1. The CDR3 is 15 residues long. Trimming cost V 6 bases and J 7 bases; bases outside gene matches: 9. Germline V gene sequence: CDR1 MNHEY, CDR2 SMNVEV (reference sequence). The CDR3 region is CASSPGQGPGNEQFF. CDR3 DNA sequence: TGTGCCAGCAGCCCGGGACAGGGGCCCGGAAATGAGCAGTTCTTC.

This clone was recorded once. The chain carries TRBV27 and TRBJ2-5, with 12 bases lining up with TRBD2. After removal of 5 bases from V and 4 bases from J, the junction contained 14 bases not matched to a gene. Germline CDR1 is MNHEY and CDR2 is SMNVEV (reference sequence). CDR3 length: 18 residues. The DNA for the CDR3 is TGTGCCAGCAGTACTCTGACTAGCGGGGGAATAGCTACAGAGACCCAGTACTTC. Its protein product is CASSTLTSGGIATETQYF.

J is TRBJ2-7 and V is TRBV11-2, with TRBD1 matching over 10 bases. The length of the CDR3 is 13 residues. V trimming: 5 bases; J trimming: 5 bases; junction bases outside the gene matches: 3. The germline V gene has CDR1 SGHAT and CDR2 FQNNGV. The chain's CDR3 is CASSRGTGDEQYF. Here the CDR3 DNA reads TGTGCCAGCAGCAGAGGGACAGGGGACGAGCAGTACTTC.

This clone was counted only a few times. The rearrangement uses TRBV7-8 and TRBJ2-1, with TRBD2 matching 8 bases. The CDR3 covers 15 residues. The junction had 14 bases not matched to a gene; V was cut back by 7 bases and J by 9 bases. Germline V gene lookup returns CDR1 SGHVS and CDR2 FQNEAQ. For the CDR3, the DNA is TGTGCCAGCACCAGCGGGGGCACTCTTGACGGTGAGCAGTTCTTC. Its protein product is CASTSGGTLDGEQFF.

This clone was found a few times. V usage is TRBV4-3 and J usage is TRBJ2-2, with D tentatively TRBD1 (6 bases). Germline CDR1 is LGHNA and CDR2 is YSLEER. CDR3 length: 15 residues. The V gene lost 0 bases and the J gene lost 1 base, with 6 bases spanning the gap. CDR3 in DNA: TGCGCCAGCAGCCAAGACAGGGGGAACACCGGGGAGCTGTTTTTT. Translated, it gives CASSQDRGNTGELFF.

The chain couples TRBV5-5 to TRBJ2-7; 8 bases match TRBD1. Germline CDR1 is SGHKS and CDR2 is YYEKEE (reference sequence). After removal of 0 bases from V and 2 bases from J, the junction contained 4 bases not matched to a gene. This CDR3 spans 15 amino acids. The CDR3 is CASSLDPGQAYEQYF. The CDR3 DNA reads TGTGCCAGCAGCTTGGATCCGGGACAGGCCTACGAGCAGTACTTC.

In DNA form, the CDR3 reads TGTGCCATCAGTGACGGGGGATCCCTCTACGAGCAGTACTTC. Translation gives CAISDGGSLYEQYF. This chain joins TRBV10-3 and TRBJ2-7, with TRBD2 as a possible D gene (6 bases). Trimming pared 3 bases from V and 3 bases from J, leaving 12 bases between. This CDR3 contains 14 residues. Germline CDR1 ENHRY, CDR2 SYGVKD.

For this clone: Germline and junction disagree at one end, which may indicate a read error. The gene calls are TRBV9 and TRBJ1-5; D gene unclear. The CDR3 covers 16 residues. The germline gives CDR1 SGDLS, CDR2 YYNGEE. In DNA form, the CDR3 reads TGTGCCGGCAGCGTAGAGTCCGGATTTGGCAATCAGCCCCAGCATTTT. It encodes CAGSVESGFGNQPQHF.

The chain has TRBV7-6 and TRBJ2-5, with unresolved D. This CDR3 is built from 15 residues. Germline CDR1 SGHVS, CDR2 FNYEAQ. Trimming removed 4 bases at V and 2 bases at J, with 14 bases between. The DNA for the CDR3 is TGTGCCAGCAGCTCCCTGGCCCGGCTGCAAGAGACCCAGTACTTC. Amino acids: CASSSLARLQETQYF. Filled out from reference TRBV7-6 and TRBJ2-5, the complete variable domain reads GAGVSQSPRYKVTKRGQDVALRCDPISGHVSLYWYRQALGQGPEFLTYFNYEAQQDKSGLPNDRFSAERPEGSISTLTIQRTEQRDSAMYRCASSSLARLQETQYFGPGTRLLVL.

The CDR3 coding sequence is TGTGCCAGCAGTTTCCAAAGGGGGCTAGGCACTGAAGCTTTCTTT. It yields the protein CASSFQRGLGTEAFF. The V gene is TRBV6-6, the J gene TRBJ1-1; 7 bases are shared with TRBD1. Germline V gene sequence: CDR1 MNHNY, CDR2 SVGAGI (reference sequence). V shed 4 bases and J 4 bases; nucleotides not matched to a gene: 9. This CDR3 is 15 amino acids long.

The V and J genes are TRBV9 and TRBJ2-7; D is unresolved. Trimming stripped 0 bases from V and 0 bases from J, with 10 bases between. The germline gives CDR1 SGDLS, CDR2 YYNGEE. The CDR3 runs to 15 residues. CDR3 loop: CASSVDDSSSYEQYF. CDR3 nucleotides: TGTGCCAGCAGCGTAGACGACTCATCCTCCTACGAGCAGTACTTC.

V usage is TRBV6-1 and J usage is TRBJ2-4, with a possible D match to TRBD1 (6 bases). V was pared by 7 bases and J by 13 bases, with 17 bases between. The CDR3 spans 12 residues. Germline lookup yields CDR1 MNHNS and CDR2 SASEGT. CDR3 bases: TGTGCCAGCACCGACAGGCGGAATCTACAGTACTTC. Residues: CASTDRRNLQYF.

The rearrangement joins TRBV2 to TRBJ2-1; 8 nucleotides align to TRBD2. V trimming: 8 bases; J trimming: 1 base; junction bases outside the gene matches: 10. CDR1 and CDR2 (germline): SNHLY, FYNNEI. The CDR3 has 16 residues. For the CDR3, the DNA is TGTGCCAGCTATTCTAATGGCGGGGGGTCCTACAATGAGCAGTTCTTC. Translating it yields CASYSNGGGSYNEQFF.

The rearrangement joins TRBV28 to TRBJ2-3; 7 nucleotides agree with TRBD1. The CDR3 consists of 15 residues. V was clipped by 6 bases and J by 1 base; unmatched bases: 7. Looked up from germline, CDR1 is MDHEN and CDR2 is SYDVKM. CDR3 sequence: CASSLRDSGTDTQYF. CDR3 DNA sequence: TGTGCCAGCAGCCTAAGGGACAGCGGCACAGATACGCAGTATTTT.

The CDR3 DNA reads TGTGCCAGTAGTCCGTCACAGGGATCCACTGAAGCTTTCTTT. Translating gives CASSPSQGSTEAFF. V is TRBV19 and J is TRBJ1-1; a weak D match, TRBD1 (6 bases). The CDR3 totals 14 residues. The ends were cut back, 5 bases at V and 4 bases at J, with 14 bases in the middle. Germline CDR1 reads LNHDA; CDR2 reads SQIVND (reference sequence).

The gene calls are TRBV6-6 and TRBJ1-1; a possible D gene is TRBD1 (5 bases). This CDR3 region has 12 residues. CDR1 and CDR2 from the germline V gene are MNHNY and SVGAGI (reference sequence). Trimming took off 6 bases at V and 7 bases at J, with 12 bases between the two ends. In nucleotides, the CDR3 is TGTGCCAGCAGCCAGACAGAAGGTGAAGCTTTCTTT. It codes for CASSQTEGEAFF.

The chain has TRBV4-2 and TRBJ2-1; 12 nucleotides line up with TRBD1. The CDR3 is made up of 15 amino acids. Trimming at V came to 8 bases and at J to 7 bases, leaving 9 bases not matched to a gene. Per the germline V gene, CDR1 is LGHNA and CDR2 is YNFKEQ. CDR3 protein: CASETGTGGSNEQFF. CDR3 nucleotide sequence: TGTGCCAGCGAAACCGGGACAGGGGGCTCAAATGAGCAGTTCTTC.